The 26 T cell receptor beta chains given below trace back to one sample, sequenced in a study of blood T cells in healthy people across ages. For the second PCR, which ran for 7 to 11 cycles, a sample-barcoded 5' primer and a J-beta primer mix were used. TCRdb fed the 5' RACE reads into MiXCR, producing one record per CDR3 protein. This sample has 870,000 or so distinct CDR3 sequences, with 29% found just once. Sequenced: blood. These receptor sequences come from a woman of 80 years or more in good health.

A few counts support this clonotype. V usage is TRBV11-2 and J usage is TRBJ1-6, with D unclear. The CDR3 loop spans 16 amino acids. CDR1 and CDR2 (germline): SGHAT, FQNNGV. V lost 3 bases and J lost 5, with 14 bases in between. As DNA, the CDR3 is TGTGCCAGCAGCTTTGGGAGCGCCCCAGATAATTCACCCCTCCACTTT. Translation gives CASSFGSAPDNSPLHF. Looking up the rest from reference TRBV11-2 and TRBJ1-6 gives the full variable domain: EAGVAQSPRYKIIEKRQSVAFWCNPISGHATLYWYQQILGQGPKLLIQFQNNGVVDDSQLPKDRFSAERLKGVDSTLKIQPAKLEDSAVYLCASSFGSAPDNSPLHFGNGTRLTVT.

Ten or more counts support this clonotype. CDR3: CASSSDRAGTSKTQYF. As DNA, the CDR3 is TGTGCCAGCAGTTCCGACAGGGCCGGAACCTCGAAGACCCAGTACTTC. The chain has TRBV6-2 or TRBV6-3 and TRBJ2-5; 7 bases agree with TRBD1. The CDR3 totals 16 residues. Germline V CDR1 and CDR2: MNHEY, SVGEGT. V dropped 4 bases and J dropped 6; count of bases not matched to a gene: 14.

The rearrangement uses TRBV30 and TRBJ2-2; tentatively, D is TRBD2 (6 bases). The CDR3 is 15 amino acids. V gave up 5 bases and J gave up 0 bases, with 13 bases separating them. Germline V gives CDR1 GTSNPN, CDR2 SVGIG (reference sequence). CDR3: CAWQAGPANTGELFF. CDR3 in DNA: TGTGCCTGGCAGGCGGGGCCCGCGAACACCGGGGAGCTGTTTTTT.

With respect to this clonotype: Compared with germline, one end of the junction differs, possibly owing to a read error. The J gene is TRBJ2-1, the V gene TRBV14; D not certain. The CDR3 extends over 13 amino acids. Germline lookup yields CDR1 SGHDN and CDR2 FVKESK. CDR3 in DNA: TGTACCAGCAGCCAAGAGATAAGGAATGAGCAGTTCTTC. It yields the protein CTSSQEIRNEQFF.

This clonotype was observed a handful of times. The genes are TRBV6-1 and TRBJ2-2; 9 positions match TRBD1. Germline loops: CDR1 MNHNS, CDR2 SASEGT. The CDR3 is made up of 15 amino acids. The junction had 6 bases not matched to a gene; V was cut back by 6 bases and J by 4 bases. CDR3 in DNA: TGTGCCAGCAGACTACAGGGGGCGGCCACCGGGGAGCTGTTTTTT. It translates to CASRLQGAATGELFF.

This sequence joins TRBV29-1 and TRBJ2-1; D may be TRBD1 (6 bases). The CDR3 spans 13 residues. Per the germline V gene, CDR1 is SQVTM and CDR2 is ANQGSEA. V dropped 7 bases and J dropped 5 bases, with 15 bases sitting between them. The CDR3 bases are TGCAGCGACACAGGGCGCTCTAACAATGAGCAGTTCTTC. This translates into CSDTGRSNNEQFF.

This clonotype was seen more than once but under ten times. Sequence at one end of the junction differs from germline and may be a read error. The chain couples TRBV12-3 or TRBV12-4 to TRBJ1-5; D remains ambiguous. This CDR3 spans 15 amino acids. CDR3 nucleotides: TGTGCCAGCAGTTTAGGGGGTTATAGCAATCAGCCCCGGCATTTT. Protein sequence: CASSLGGYSNQPRHF.

This clonotype was seen many times. The DNA of the CDR3 is TGTGCCAGCAGTCGGCCCAACACGGGGACCTACGTCTACGAGCAGTACTTC. It encodes CASSRPNTGTYVYEQYF. The chain carries TRBV6-2 or TRBV6-3 and TRBJ2-7; D possibly matches TRBD1 or TRBD2 (5 bases each). The germline gives CDR1 MNHEY, CDR2 SVGEGT. The CDR3 is 17 residues long. Between the trimmed V and J ends, which lost 5 bases and 3 bases, there was a span of 23 bases.

Details on this clonotype: Sequence at one end of the junction differs from germline and may be a read error. The chain links TRBV7-2 to TRBJ2-4, with 8 nucleotides matching TRBD1. CDR3 length: 14 residues. CDR1 and CDR2 (germline): SGHTA, FQGNSA. DNA of the CDR3: TGTGCTAGCAGCTTAACCAGGGGGCTGAGCGAGCAGTGCTTC. Its protein product is CASSLTRGLSEQCF.

This clonotype occurred a few times. J is TRBJ2-3 and V is TRBV5-4, with D perhaps matching TRBD2 (6 bases). Trimming cost V 0 bases and J 2 bases, with 13 bases left between them. CDR3 length equals 16 residues. Looked up from germline, CDR1 is SGHNT and CDR2 is YYREEE (reference sequence). In nucleotides, the CDR3 is TGTGCCAGCAGCTTGGCCTTTGGCGGGGTCACAGATACGCAGTATTTT. It encodes CASSLAFGGVTDTQYF.

This clonotype was counted many times. Possible read error: a much larger clone is one base away. V and J are TRBV20-1 and TRBJ2-5, with D possibly matching TRBD1 (6 bases). The CDR3 contains 13 residues. Germline CDR1 is DFQATT and CDR2 is SNEGSKA (reference sequence). Trimming shortened V by 6 bases and J by 11 bases, and 22 bases separated the two germline ends. The CDR3 sequence: CSAKLRGSDEQYF. CDR3 DNA sequence: TGCAGTGCCAAACTCAGGGGTTCGGATGAGCAGTACTTC.

This clonotype showed up just a few times. One junction end disagrees with the germline gene, perhaps due to a read error. The V gene is TRBV6-2 or TRBV6-3, the J gene TRBJ1-6, with a tentative D call TRBD1 (5 bases). Germline CDR1 reads MNHEY; CDR2 reads SVGEGT. The CDR3 runs 18 residues. The CDR3 sequence is CASSYQRGTFSYNSPLHF. In nucleotides, the CDR3 is TGTGCCAGCAGTTACCAACGAGGGACTTTCTCCTATAATTCGCCCCTCCACTTT.

In its sample, this clonotype was seen many times. The rearrangement joins TRBV11-2 to TRBJ2-3, with TRBD2 identical over 11 bases. The CDR3 covers 16 residues. The junction had 6 bases not matched to a gene; V was cut back by 3 bases and J by 4 bases. Looked up from germline, CDR1 is SGHAT and CDR2 is FQNNGV. The CDR3 region is CASSFSGGATADTQYF. The CDR3 DNA follows: TGTGCCAGCAGCTTTAGCGGGGGGGCCACTGCAGATACGCAGTATTTT.

CDR3 in amino acids: CASSFWDSDSPLHF. The CDR3 DNA reads as TGTGCCAGCAGCTTTTGGGACAGCGACTCACCCCTCCACTTT. This chain connects TRBV5-6 to TRBJ1-6; 7 nucleotides align to TRBD1. Germline V lookup: CDR1 SGHDT, CDR2 YYEEEE. This CDR3 is 14 amino acids long. Germline trimming cut 2 bases from V and 10 bases from J; bases unmatched to any gene: 6.

This clonotype was counted ten times or more. The V call is TRBV11-2, the J call TRBJ2-7; no clear D. Germline V lookup: CDR1 SGHAT, CDR2 FQNNGV. The CDR3 contains 15 residues. Trimming pared 2 bases from V and 0 bases from J, leaving 11 bases between. The CDR3 loop is CASSLSKVFSYEQYF. In DNA, the CDR3 is TGTGCCAGCAGCTTATCCAAGGTCTTCTCCTACGAGCAGTACTTC.

The V call is TRBV4-3, the J call TRBJ1-4; a weak D match, TRBD1 (5 bases). The V gene's germline CDR1 is LGHNA and CDR2 YSLEER. The length of the CDR3 is 16 residues. The V and J ends lost 4 bases and 7 bases respectively, with 19 bases between them. The CDR3 is CASSRGSGASGEKLFF. The CDR3 DNA follows: TGCGCCAGCAGCCGAGGCTCCGGGGCCAGCGGTGAAAAACTGTTTTTT.

As regards this clonotype: A read error is possible here, since a much larger clone lies one base away. The chain links TRBV20-1 to TRBJ1-2; D is uncertain. Germline lookup yields CDR1 DFQATT and CDR2 SNEGSKA (reference sequence). Trimming left V 5 bases short and J 8 bases short, with 15 bases between. This CDR3 has 12 residues. CDR3 DNA sequence: TGCAGTGCTGGTCCTTATTCTTACGGCTACACCTTC. Translation: CSAGPYSYGYTF.

CDR3 sequence reads: CASSLDGTSSEQYF. The DNA of the CDR3 is TGTGCCAGCAGCTTAGACGGGACTAGTTCCGAGCAGTACTTC. This chain joins TRBV7-2 and TRBJ2-7; 8 bases are shared with TRBD2. The CDR3 is 14 amino acids. The ends lost 1 base at V and 6 bases at J; junction bases unmatched: 5. Germline V gives CDR1 SGHTA, CDR2 FQGNSA.

As regards this clonotype: Possible read error: a much larger clone is one base away. The V and J genes are TRBV9 and TRBJ2-7, with 7 bases fitting TRBD1. Germline V lookup: CDR1 SGDLS, CDR2 YYNGEE. This CDR3 comprises 15 residues. The CDR3 spells CASSVAGTASYELYF. The CDR3 DNA sequence: TGTGCCAGCAGCGTTGCCGGGACAGCCTCCTACGAGCTGTACTTC.

This clonotype has a handful of counts. Given a much more abundant clone one base away, this may be a read error. The J gene is TRBJ2-7, the V gene TRBV27; 8 bases align to TRBD2. The CDR3 is 13 amino acids. V lost 10 bases to trimming and J lost 7 bases; unmatched junction nucleotides: 12. CDR1 and CDR2 from the germline V gene are MNHEY and SMNVEV (reference sequence). CDR3 sequence: CATYRGGGNEQYF. CDR3 sequence (DNA): TGTGCCACTTATCGGGGGGGCGGGAATGAGCAGTACTTC.

The rearrangement joins TRBV7-2 to TRBJ2-7; TRBD2 might be the D (5 bases). Germline V gene lookup returns CDR1 SGHTA and CDR2 FQGNSA. Between the trimmed V and J ends, which lost 5 bases and 7 bases, there was a span of 18 bases. CDR3 size: 14 residues. The CDR3 here is CASSRMGGTGEQYF. Here the CDR3 DNA reads TGTGCCAGCAGCCGGATGGGTGGAACGGGAGAGCAGTACTTC. Combining the CDR3 with reference TRBV7-2 and TRBJ2-7 gives the whole variable domain GAGVSQSPSNKVTEKGKDVELRCDPISGHTALYWYRQSLGQGLEFLIYFQGNSAPDKSGLPSDRFSAERTGGSVSTLTIQRTQQEDSAVYLCASSRMGGTGEQYFGPGTRLTVT.

With regard to this clonotype: A read error is possible here, since a much larger clone lies one base away. The genes are TRBV12-3 or TRBV12-4 and TRBJ2-3; TRBD2 aligns across 8 bases. This CDR3 has 15 residues. The junction had 8 bases not matched to a gene; V was cut back by 5 bases and J by 4 bases. Here the CDR3 DNA reads TGTGCCAGCAGTCGAGCGGGGGTGTTCGCAGATACGCAGTATTTT. This codes for CASSRAGVFADTQYF.

This clonotype was counted many times. The chain is built from TRBV4-3 and TRBJ1-5, with unresolved D. This CDR3 has 13 amino acids. The V and J ends lost 0 bases and 7 bases respectively, with 7 bases between them. Germline CDR1 reads LGHNA; CDR2 reads YSLEER. CDR3 amino acids: CASSQEFKQPQHF. CDR3 nucleotides: TGCGCCAGCAGCCAAGAGTTCAAACAGCCCCAGCATTTT.

In this sample, this clonotype turned up a few times. This chain links TRBV7-9 with TRBJ2-6; D tentatively reads TRBD1 or TRBD2 (5 bases each). V was clipped by 0 bases and J by 0 bases, with 15 bases between them. Germline V gene sequence: CDR1 SEHNR, CDR2 FQNEAQ (reference sequence). The CDR3 spans 19 residues. CDR3 loop: CASSLALGVEGSGANVLTF. CDR3 nucleotides: TGTGCCAGCAGCTTAGCGCTGGGGGTTGAGGGCTCTGGGGCCAACGTCCTGACTTTC.

This clonotype was counted a few times. The chain employs TRBV6-1 and TRBJ1-1; D ambiguous. This CDR3 comprises 13 residues. Germline lookup yields CDR1 MNHNS and CDR2 SASEGT. Between the trimmed V and J ends, which lost 2 bases and 4 bases, there was a span of 8 bases. CDR3: CASSENGLTEAFF. DNA of the CDR3: TGTGCCAGCAGTGAAAACGGTCTCACTGAAGCTTTCTTT.

This clonotype was picked up many times. The chain uses TRBV7-2 and TRBJ2-1, with 9 bases identical to TRBD1. Germline lookup yields CDR1 SGHTA and CDR2 FQGNSA. CDR3 length: 14 amino acids. Losses at the gene ends were 4 bases for V and 5 bases for J; bases not matched to a gene: 3. The CDR3 DNA is TGTGCCAGCAGCTGGGACAGGGTCAACAATGAGCAGTTCTTC. Translated, it gives CASSWDRVNNEQFF.